The 25 T cell receptor beta chains listed next were all sequenced from one sample in a study of T cell responses to AZD1222 COVID-19 vaccine. Libraries were prepared by immunoSEQ multiplex PCR; TCRdb keeps only in-frame clonotypes and omits some of them. The repertoire holds about 140,000 clones, with just over 85% as singletons. Material: peripheral blood, obtained on day 0 of AZD1222 vaccination. The receptors were gathered from an adult in good health.

The rearrangement uses TRBV18 and TRBJ2-1; TRBD2 aligns across 8 bases. The CDR3 is 15 residues long. Germline V gene sequence: CDR1 KGHSH, CDR2 LQKENI. The ends lost 0 bases at V and 6 bases at J; junction bases unmatched: 4. CDR3 in DNA: TGTGCCAGCTCACCACCGGAAGCGGGAGCCAATGAGCAGTTCTTC. This encodes CASSPPEAGANEQFF.

The chain uses TRBV4-3 and TRBJ2-7; D not certain. The germline gives CDR1 LGHNA, CDR2 YSLEER. CDR3 size: 14 residues. V was clipped by 1 base and J by 1 base, with 8 bases between them. The CDR3 nucleotides are TGCGCCAGCAGCCAAGGGTTCCTGTCCTACGAGCAGTACTTC. Translating it yields CASSQGFLSYEQYF.

The chain recombines TRBV28 with TRBJ1-1; a weak D match, TRBD1 (5 bases). The germline CDR1 and CDR2 sequences are MDHEN and SYDVKM. This CDR3 spans 14 amino acids. Trimming shortened V by 10 bases and J by 2 bases, and 17 bases separated the two germline ends. The CDR3 sequence: CATQPPGDNTEAFF. DNA of the CDR3: TGTGCCACTCAACCCCCGGGGGATAACACTGAAGCTTTCTTT.

Only one count was recorded for this clone. The V gene is TRBV11-2, the J gene TRBJ1-4; D unresolved. This CDR3 has 12 amino acids. V lost 4 bases, J lost 14 bases, and 14 bases lay in between. Germline lookup yields CDR1 SGHAT and CDR2 FQNNGV. This CDR3 reads CASSSRTSLLFF. CDR3 nucleotides: TGTGCCAGCAGCTCAAGGACGAGTTTGCTGTTTTTT.

The chain uses TRBV4-3 and TRBJ1-4; D not certain. The CDR3 extends over 16 amino acids. V lost 0 bases and J 8 bases, leaving 16 bases between the germline ends. Germline assignment: CDR1 LGHNA and CDR2 YSLEER. CDR3 bases: TGCGCCAGCAGCCAAGAGGCGGTTCCCGGAGGAGAAAAACTGTTTTTT. Translating gives CASSQEAVPGGEKLFF.

This sequence joins TRBV9 and TRBJ1-1; TRBD1 matches 7 bases. The CDR3 is 15 residues long. Germline loops: CDR1 SGDLS, CDR2 YYNGEE. With 0 bases clipped from V and 1 base from J, the junction kept 3 bases outside the gene matches. CDR3 protein: CASSVAGQPNTEAFF. The CDR3 coding sequence is TGTGCCAGCAGCGTAGCGGGACAGCCGAACACTGAAGCTTTCTTT.

The rearrangement joins TRBV25-1 to TRBJ2-7; D is perhaps TRBD1 (6 bases). Germline CDR1 is MGHDK and CDR2 is SYGVNS. Between the trimmed V and J ends, which lost 7 bases and 0 bases, there was a span of 13 bases. The CDR3 runs 14 residues. The chain's CDR3 is CASKRDNGSYEQYF. The CDR3 DNA is TGTGCCAGCAAACGGGACAACGGCTCCTACGAGCAGTACTTC.

This chain uses TRBV28 with TRBJ1-4; TRBD1 aligns across 7 bases. Trimming cost V 1 base and J 8 bases; bases outside gene matches: 4. The CDR3 covers 14 residues. CDR1 and CDR2 from the germline V gene are MDHEN and SYDVKM. CDR3 DNA sequence: TGTGCCAGCAGTTTATACAGGGGTGAAGAAAAACTGTTTTTT. This sequence encodes CASSLYRGEEKLFF.

The rearrangement uses TRBV5-1 and TRBJ1-4; 10 nucleotides match TRBD1. J was trimmed by 8 bases and V by 0 bases; bases with no gene match: 7. Germline-derived CDR1 and CDR2 are SGHRS and YFSETQ. The CDR3 has 16 residues. The CDR3 loop is CASSLGDRGGEEKLFF. CDR3 in DNA: TGCGCCAGCAGCTTGGGGGACAGGGGCGGAGAAGAAAAACTGTTTTTT.

The chain links TRBV7-8 to TRBJ1-5; maybe TRBD1 (5 bases). V was clipped by 4 bases and J by 7 bases, with 14 bases between them. The CDR3 extends over 14 amino acids. Germline values: CDR1 SGHVS, CDR2 FQNEAQ. DNA of the CDR3: TGTGCCAGCAGCTCCCAGGATACAGGACAGCCCCAGCATTTT. Its translation: CASSSQDTGQPQHF.

V and J are TRBV6-6 and TRBJ2-1, with 10 bases that match TRBD2. The CDR3 is 14 amino acids. With 6 bases clipped from V and 2 bases from J, the junction kept 1 base outside the gene matches. Germline V gene data show CDR1 as MNHNY and CDR2 as SVGAGI (reference sequence). In nucleotides, the CDR3 is TGTGCCAGCAGCGGACTAGCGGCCTACAATGAGCAGTTCTTC. This gives the protein CASSGLAAYNEQFF.

The chain recombines TRBV19 with TRBJ2-7, with D uncertain. The CDR3 covers 14 residues. Trimming removed 8 bases at V and 0 bases at J, with 14 bases between. Germline CDR1 reads LNHDA; CDR2 reads SQIVND (reference sequence). The CDR3 here is CASSRAKSSYEQYF. The CDR3 nucleotides read TGTGCCAGTTCAAGGGCGAAAAGCTCCTACGAGCAGTACTTC.

The chain is built from TRBV19 and TRBJ2-7; 13 nucleotides match TRBD2. Germline V gives CDR1 LNHDA, CDR2 SQIVND (reference sequence). V dropped 6 bases and J dropped 5; count of bases not matched to a gene: 7. The CDR3 loop spans 15 amino acids. The DNA of the CDR3 is TGTGCCAGTAGAGGGACTAGCGGGATCCCTAACGAGCAGTACTTC. This sequence encodes CASRGTSGIPNEQYF.

This clone turned up a few times. The genes are TRBV4-3 and TRBJ1-1, with a weak D call TRBD1 (5 bases). Trimming took off 0 bases at V and 0 bases at J, with 8 bases between the two ends. The CDR3 covers 15 residues. From germline, CDR1 is LGHNA and CDR2 YSLEER. This chain's CDR3 is CASSQETAVNTEAFF. Written as DNA, the CDR3 is TGCGCCAGCAGCCAAGAGACAGCGGTGAACACTGAAGCTTTCTTT.

The chain couples TRBV5-1 to TRBJ2-2; TRBD1 might be the D (5 bases). V lost 1 base, J lost 6 bases, and 22 bases lay in between. Germline lookup yields CDR1 SGHRS and CDR2 YFSETQ. The CDR3 loop spans 18 amino acids. The CDR3 sequence is CASSLSQSQGLKSGELFF. As DNA, the CDR3 is TGCGCCAGCAGCTTGTCTCAGTCGCAGGGCTTGAAGTCCGGGGAGCTGTTTTTT.

The chain couples TRBV28 to TRBJ1-5; D remains unclear. The CDR3 covers 11 residues. Germline V gene lookup returns CDR1 MDHEN and CDR2 SYDVKM. The ends were cut back, 3 bases at V and 8 bases at J, with 5 bases in the middle. The CDR3 bases are TGTGCCAGCAGTTTGGAGGAGCCCCAGCATTTT. This encodes CASSLEEPQHF.

The chain is built from TRBV3-1 (or the pseudogene TRBV3-2) and TRBJ2-7; D possibly corresponds to TRBD1 (6 bases). The V gene's germline CDR1 is LGHDT and CDR2 YNNKEL (reference sequence). This CDR3 region has 14 residues. Trimming stripped 5 bases from V and 0 bases from J, with 11 bases between. The CDR3 sequence is CASSTWTASYEQYF. The CDR3 nucleotides are TGTGCCAGCAGCACCTGGACAGCCTCCTACGAGCAGTACTTC.

This chain joins TRBV5-1 and TRBJ1-1, with TRBD1 identical over 12 bases. The CDR3 is 18 residues long. Trimming cost V 4 bases and J 3 bases; bases outside gene matches: 13. Germline values: CDR1 SGHRS, CDR2 YFSETQ. The CDR3 sequence is CASSHIPGQGALDTEAFF. The DNA of the CDR3 is TGCGCCAGCAGCCATATTCCGGGACAGGGGGCGCTTGACACTGAAGCTTTCTTT.

The CDR3 coding sequence is TGTGCCAGCAGTTCCCAGGTTGGAGAGACCCAGTACTTC. It encodes CASSSQVGETQYF. The chain links TRBV6-2 or TRBV6-3 to TRBJ2-5, with no clear D. The germline gives CDR1 MNHEY, CDR2 SVGEGT. The V end was cut by 4 bases, the J end by 4 bases, with 10 bases between. This CDR3 is built from 13 residues.

V is TRBV2 and J is TRBJ1-3, with unresolved D. The V and J ends lost 4 bases and 0 bases respectively, with 10 bases between them. CDR3 length equals 15 residues. The germline V gene has CDR1 SNHLY and CDR2 FYNNEI. The CDR3 DNA reads TGTGCCAGCAGTGGGGCGGTAATCTCTGGAAACACCATATATTTT. This encodes CASSGAVISGNTIYF.

The gene calls are TRBV6-5 and TRBJ1-6; the match to TRBD1 covers 7 bases. Losses at the gene ends were 6 bases for V and 5 bases for J; bases not matched to a gene: 4. Germline V lookup: CDR1 MNHEY, CDR2 SVGAGI. The CDR3 contains 14 residues. CDR3: CASRDRPNNSPLHF. The DNA for the CDR3 is TGTGCCAGCAGGGACAGGCCCAATAATTCACCCCTCCACTTT.

This chain joins TRBV15 and TRBJ2-1; unclear D gene. The CDR3 loop spans 14 amino acids. The V gene's germline CDR1 is LNHNV and CDR2 YYDKDF (reference sequence). Between the trimmed V and J ends, which lost 0 bases and 7 bases, there was a span of 10 bases. CDR3 coding DNA: TGTGCCACCAGCAGAGAGCCACAACCTAATGAGCAGTTCTTC. Encoded protein: CATSREPQPNEQFF.

The chain is built from TRBV28 and TRBJ2-2, with a tentative D call TRBD1 (6 bases). CDR1 and CDR2 from the germline V gene are MDHEN and SYDVKM. This CDR3 has 13 amino acids. V lost 4 bases, J lost 6 bases, and 9 bases lay in between. CDR3 residues: CASSSPGAGELFF. The CDR3 DNA follows: TGTGCCAGCAGTTCGCCAGGGGCCGGGGAGCTGTTTTTT.

The chain combines TRBV19 with TRBJ1-3; D is uncertain. Trimming removed 6 bases from V and 0 bases from J, with 9 bases in between. CDR3 length: 14 residues. Germline values: CDR1 LNHDA, CDR2 SQIVND (reference sequence). CDR3 residues: CASSPQNSGNTIYF. The CDR3 DNA follows: TGTGCCAGTAGCCCCCAGAACTCTGGAAACACCATATATTTT. The complete variable domain, with remaining parts taken from reference TRBV19 and TRBJ1-3, reads DGGITQSPKYLFRKEGQNVTLSCEQNLNHDAMYWYRQDPGQGLRLIYYSQIVNDFQKGDIAEGYSVSREKKESFPLTVTSAQKNPTAFYLCASSPQNSGNTIYFGEGSWLTVV.

The chain is built from TRBV5-1 and TRBJ1-5, with D hard to call. Germline V lookup: CDR1 SGHRS, CDR2 YFSETQ. The CDR3 totals 11 residues. The V end was cut by 6 bases, the J end by 6 bases, with 7 bases between. The CDR3 bases are TGCGCCAGCACCCGAGTTCAGCCCCAGCATTTT. Amino acids: CASTRVQPQHF.